The 16 T cell receptor beta chains below were found in one sample sequenced in a study of memory B cells and T cells in multiple sclerosis. Libraries were prepared by immunoSEQ multiplex PCR; TCRdb keeps only in-frame clonotypes and omits some of them. The sample includes 25,000 to 35,000 clones, 86% of them seen just once. CFSE-dim autoproliferating and CFSE-high non-proliferating T cells from unstimulated culture were sequenced separately. Replicate wells were pooled after roughly 7 days of stimulus-free culture of around 54 million CFSE-labeled PBMCs. No antigen has been assigned to these receptors. Sequenced input: PBMCs from blood kept in culture. All receptors come from a human donor with multiple sclerosis.

The table lists this clone with a count of one. V gene TRBV30 combines with J gene TRBJ1-2; 8 positions match TRBD1. The CDR3 is made up of 14 amino acids. The J segment lost 11 bases and the V segment lost 4 bases, leaving 15 bases of the junction unmatched. Germline CDR1 reads GTSNPN; CDR2 reads SVGIG (reference sequence). The CDR3 nucleotides are TGTGCCTGGACCTTGACAGGGGAGAGTATTTTTTACACCTTC. Encoded protein: CAWTLTGESIFYTF. Filled out from reference TRBV30 and TRBJ1-2, the complete variable domain reads SQTIHQWPATLVQPVGSPLSLECTVEGTSNPNLYWYRQAAGRGLQLLFYSVGIGQISSEVPQNLSASRPQDRQFILSSKKLLLSDSGFYLCAWTLTGESIFYTFGSGTRLTVV.

J is TRBJ1-2 and V is TRBV11-2; a possible D gene is TRBD1 (5 bases). The V end was cut by 5 bases, the J end by 1 base, with 8 bases between. This CDR3 comprises 13 residues. Looked up from germline, CDR1 is SGHAT and CDR2 is FQNNGV. In nucleotides, the CDR3 is TGTGCCAGCAGCCCACAGGTTAACTATGGCTACACCTTC. It is translated as CASSPQVNYGYTF.

This chain connects TRBV11-2 to TRBJ2-1, with 12 positions matching TRBD2. Per the germline V gene, CDR1 is SGHAT and CDR2 is FQNNGV. Trimming cost V 5 bases and J 6 bases; bases outside gene matches: 8. The CDR3 length is 16 residues. The CDR3 region has the DNA TGTGCCAGCAGCCCGAGGACTAGCGGGGTACGCAATGAGCAGTTCTTC. This encodes CASSPRTSGVRNEQFF.

The chain links TRBV16 to TRBJ1-5; unclear D gene. CDR1 and CDR2 (germline): KGHSY, FQNENV. Trimming cost V 2 bases and J 4 bases, with 18 bases left between them. CDR3 length: 17 amino acids. The CDR3 loop reads CASSQATRRAGNQPQHF. CDR3 coding DNA: TGTGCCAGCAGCCAAGCGACGCGGAGGGCAGGTAATCAGCCCCAGCATTTT.

CDR3 bases: TGTGCCAGCAGCGTTAGCGGGAGCGCCTACGAGCAGTACTTC. As protein: CASSVSGSAYEQYF. V gene TRBV5-6 combines with J gene TRBJ2-7; 9 bases are a match to TRBD2. Germline lookup yields CDR1 SGHDT and CDR2 YYEEEE. V trimming: 4 bases; J trimming: 2 bases; junction bases outside the gene matches: 4. The CDR3 is made up of 14 amino acids.

This chain connects TRBV28 to TRBJ2-1, with TRBD1 as a possible D gene (5 bases). Per germline, CDR1 MDHEN and CDR2 SYDVKM. V lost 10 bases, J lost 2 bases, and 24 bases lay in between. The CDR3 consists of 17 residues. Here the CDR3 reads CATSGLGAGHPYNEQFF. CDR3 nucleotides: TGTGCCACCTCTGGGCTTGGAGCAGGACACCCCTACAATGAGCAGTTCTTC. Based on the CDR3 plus reference TRBV28 and TRBJ2-1, the full variable domain is DVKVTQSSRYLVKRTGEKVFLECVQDMDHENMFWYRQDPGLGLRLIYFSYDVKMKEKGDIPEGYSVSREKKERFSLILESASTNQTSMYLCATSGLGAGHPYNEQFFGPGTRLTVL.

V usage is TRBV10-3 and J usage is TRBJ2-2; 11 nucleotides match TRBD2. Germline V gives CDR1 ENHRY, CDR2 SYGVKD. The CDR3 runs 17 residues. With 0 bases clipped from V and 2 bases from J, the junction kept 2 bases outside the gene matches. In DNA, the CDR3 is TGTGCCATCAGTGAGTCGCTAGCGGGGGGTAACACCGGGGAGCTGTTTTTT. This codes for CAISESLAGGNTGELFF.

The rearrangement joins TRBV29-1 to TRBJ2-7; 8 positions match TRBD2. Germline V lookup: CDR1 SQVTM, CDR2 ANQGSEA. This CDR3 has 15 residues. V dropped 5 bases and J dropped 6; count of bases not matched to a gene: 15. The CDR3 region has the DNA TGCAGCGTTTGGTGGCGGGAGGACCCAGGGCTCGAGCAGTACTTC. The encoded protein is CSVWWREDPGLEQYF.

This clone was seen more than once but under ten times. The J gene is TRBJ1-1, the V gene TRBV7-9; TRBD1 aligns across 8 bases. The CDR3 length is 15 residues. The J segment lost 7 bases and the V segment lost 1 base, leaving 8 bases of the junction unmatched. CDR1 SEHNR and CDR2 FQNEAQ come from the germline V gene (reference sequence). In DNA, the CDR3 is TGTGCCAGCAGCTTAGATTTCGGACAGGGCATTGAAGCTTTCTTT. Translation gives CASSLDFGQGIEAFF. Full variable domain (remainder filled in from reference TRBV7-9 and TRBJ1-1): DTGVSQNPRHKITKRGQNVTFRCDPISEHNRLYWYRQTLGQGPEFLTYFQNEAQLEKSRLLSDRFSAERPKGSFSTLEIQRTEQGDSAMYLCASSLDFGQGIEAFFGQGTRLTVV.

This clone was recorded a few times. The gene calls are TRBV9 and TRBJ1-2, with D perhaps matching TRBD1 (5 bases). There are 15 residues in the CDR3. Germline V gives CDR1 SGDLS, CDR2 YYNGEE. V lost 0 bases and J 3 bases, leaving 12 bases between the germline ends. Written as DNA, the CDR3 is TGTGCCAGCAGCGTAGTCCCCCAGGGTGACTATGGCTACACCTTC. This codes for CASSVVPQGDYGYTF.

This rearrangement joins TRBV28 to TRBJ1-1, with D perhaps TRBD1 (5 bases). This CDR3 has 14 residues. Deletions cut 6 bases from V and 2 bases from J, with 13 bases between. From germline, CDR1 is MDHEN and CDR2 SYDVKM. Here the CDR3 reads CASRQGLSNTEAFF. In DNA form, the CDR3 reads TGTGCCAGCAGGCAGGGCTTGAGTAACACTGAAGCTTTCTTT.

The CDR3 nucleotides are TGTGCCAGCAGTTTGTTACAGGGGGACTACGAGCAGTACTTC. It encodes CASSLLQGDYEQYF. The J gene is TRBJ2-7, the V gene TRBV28; TRBD1 matches at 8 bases. The ends lost 3 bases at V and 3 bases at J; junction bases unmatched: 4. The CDR3 sequence is 14 residues long. Per the germline V gene, CDR1 is MDHEN and CDR2 is SYDVKM.

V and J are TRBV27 and TRBJ1-5; D uncertain. This CDR3 spans 13 amino acids. V lost 2 bases and J 7 bases, leaving 9 bases between the germline ends. CDR1 and CDR2 from the germline V gene are MNHEY and SMNVEV (reference sequence). CDR3 amino acids: CASSLEGRQPQHF. CDR3 bases: TGTGCCAGCAGTTTAGAGGGTAGGCAGCCCCAGCATTTT.

This chain connects TRBV9 to TRBJ2-7, with D possibly being TRBD2 (6 bases). The CDR3 totals 15 residues. CDR1 is SGDLS and CDR2 is YYNGEE in the germline V gene. V dropped 3 bases and J dropped 4 bases, with 17 bases sitting between them. This CDR3 is CASSASAGYGYEQYF. The CDR3 DNA is TGTGCCAGCAGCGCCAGTGCGGGATATGGGTACGAGCAGTACTTC.

The chain has TRBV7-3 and TRBJ2-7; either TRBD1 or TRBD2 may supply D (5 bases each). The germline V and J ends were trimmed by 5 bases and 4 bases, with 12 bases remaining between them. The CDR3 is 13 residues long. CDR1 is SGHTA and CDR2 is FQGTGA in the germline V gene. CDR3: CASSPGPTYEQYF. In nucleotides, the CDR3 is TGTGCCAGCAGCCCGGGGCCGACTTACGAGCAGTACTTC.

The V and J genes are TRBV29-1 and TRBJ1-2, with TRBD1 matching over 12 bases. Germline V gene data show CDR1 as SQVTM and CDR2 as ANQGSEA. V gave up 4 bases and J gave up 3 bases; unmatched junction bases: 3. The CDR3 covers 14 residues. DNA of the CDR3: TGCAGCGTTGTGGGACAGGGGGCGGACTATGGCTACACCTTC. It codes for CSVVGQGADYGYTF.